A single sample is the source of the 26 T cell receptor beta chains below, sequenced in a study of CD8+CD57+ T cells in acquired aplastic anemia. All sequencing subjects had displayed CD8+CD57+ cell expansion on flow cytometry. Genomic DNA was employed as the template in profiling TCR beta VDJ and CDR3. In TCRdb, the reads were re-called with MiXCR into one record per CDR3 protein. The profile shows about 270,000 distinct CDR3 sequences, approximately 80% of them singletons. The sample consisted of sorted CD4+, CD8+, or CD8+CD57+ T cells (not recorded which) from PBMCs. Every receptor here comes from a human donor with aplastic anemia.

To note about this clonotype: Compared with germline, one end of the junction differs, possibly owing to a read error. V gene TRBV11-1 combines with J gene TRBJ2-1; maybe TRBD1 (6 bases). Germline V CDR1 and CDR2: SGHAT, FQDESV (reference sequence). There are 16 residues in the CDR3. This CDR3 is CASSPYTGWSGNEQFF. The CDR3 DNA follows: TGCGCCAGCAGCCCATACACAGGGTGGAGTGGCAATGAGCAGTTCTTC.

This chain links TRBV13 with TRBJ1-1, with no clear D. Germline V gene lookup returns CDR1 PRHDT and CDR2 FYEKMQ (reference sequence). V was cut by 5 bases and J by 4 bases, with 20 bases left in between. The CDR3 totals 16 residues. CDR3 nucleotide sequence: TGTGCCAGCAGCGCCTACCTTAGGGCCTCGGGCACTGAAGCTTTCTTT. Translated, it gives CASSAYLRASGTEAFF.

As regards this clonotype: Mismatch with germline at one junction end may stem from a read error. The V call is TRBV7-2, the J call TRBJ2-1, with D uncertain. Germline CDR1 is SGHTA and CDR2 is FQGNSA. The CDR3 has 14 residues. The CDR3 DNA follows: TGTGCCAGCAGCGGAGCGAGCTCTCACGATAAGCAGTATTTC. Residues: CASSGASSHDKQYF.

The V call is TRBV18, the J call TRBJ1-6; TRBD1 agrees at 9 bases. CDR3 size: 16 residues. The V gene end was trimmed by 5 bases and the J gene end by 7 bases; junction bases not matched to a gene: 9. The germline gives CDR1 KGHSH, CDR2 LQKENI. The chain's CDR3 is CASSSNTGQGNSPLHF. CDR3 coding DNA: TGTGCCAGCTCATCGAACACTGGACAGGGGAATTCACCCCTCCACTTT.

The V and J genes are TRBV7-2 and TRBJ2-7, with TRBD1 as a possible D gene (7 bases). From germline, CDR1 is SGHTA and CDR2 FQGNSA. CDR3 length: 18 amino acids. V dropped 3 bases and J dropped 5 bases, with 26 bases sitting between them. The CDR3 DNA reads TGTGCCAGCAGCTTCCACTCCCAGGGGGGACTGTACTCACACGAGCAGTACGTC. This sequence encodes CASSFHSQGGLYSHEQYV.

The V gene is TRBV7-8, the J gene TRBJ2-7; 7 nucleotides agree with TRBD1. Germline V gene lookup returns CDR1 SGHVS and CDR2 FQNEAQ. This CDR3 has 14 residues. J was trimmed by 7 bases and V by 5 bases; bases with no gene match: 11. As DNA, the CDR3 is TGTGCCAGCAGCGCCCGGGACAGCCTAGGTGAGCAGTACGTC. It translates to CASSARDSLGEQYV.

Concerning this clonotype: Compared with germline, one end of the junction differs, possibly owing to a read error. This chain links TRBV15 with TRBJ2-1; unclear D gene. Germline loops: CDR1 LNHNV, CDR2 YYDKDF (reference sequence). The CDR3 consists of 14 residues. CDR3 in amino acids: CATSLASHKNAQFF. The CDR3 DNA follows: TGTGCCACCAGCTTGGCAAGCCATAAAAATGCGCAGTTCTTC.

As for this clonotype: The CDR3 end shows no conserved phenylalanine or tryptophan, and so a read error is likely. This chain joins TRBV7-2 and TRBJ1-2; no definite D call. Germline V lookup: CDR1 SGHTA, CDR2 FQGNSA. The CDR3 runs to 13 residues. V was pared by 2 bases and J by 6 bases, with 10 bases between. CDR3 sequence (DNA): TGTGCCAGCAGCTTATCAAGGTCGCATGGCTACACCCTC. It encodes CASSLSRSHGYTL.

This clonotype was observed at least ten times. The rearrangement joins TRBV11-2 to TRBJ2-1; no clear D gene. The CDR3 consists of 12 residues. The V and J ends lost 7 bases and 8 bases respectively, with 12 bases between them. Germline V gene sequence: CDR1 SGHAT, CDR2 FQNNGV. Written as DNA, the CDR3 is TGTGCCAGCACCATTAGGTGGGATGAGCAGTTCTTC. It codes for CASTIRWDEQFF.

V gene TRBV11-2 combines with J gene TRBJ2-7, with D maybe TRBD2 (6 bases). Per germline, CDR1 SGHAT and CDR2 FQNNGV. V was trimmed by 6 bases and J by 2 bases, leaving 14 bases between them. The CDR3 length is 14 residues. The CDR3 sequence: CASSSLGSTYEQYF. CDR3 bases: TGTGCCAGCAGTTCACTCGGGAGCACCTACGAGCAGTACTTC.

The CDR3 DNA is TGTGCCAGCAGTCCTAACGCTACACCGGAGCAGTTCTTC. Translating gives CASSPNATPEQFF. V gene TRBV7-3 combines with J gene TRBJ2-1; D not certain. Trimming shortened V by 6 bases and J by 10 bases, and 16 bases separated the two germline ends. This CDR3 has 13 residues. Germline CDR1 is SGHTA and CDR2 is FQGTGA.

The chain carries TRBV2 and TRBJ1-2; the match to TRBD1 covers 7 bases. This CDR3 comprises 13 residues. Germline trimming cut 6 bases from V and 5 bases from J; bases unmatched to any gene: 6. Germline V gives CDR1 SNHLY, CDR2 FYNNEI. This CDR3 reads CASRGDSAYGYTF. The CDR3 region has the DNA TGTGCCAGCAGGGGGGACAGCGCATATGGCTACACCTTC.

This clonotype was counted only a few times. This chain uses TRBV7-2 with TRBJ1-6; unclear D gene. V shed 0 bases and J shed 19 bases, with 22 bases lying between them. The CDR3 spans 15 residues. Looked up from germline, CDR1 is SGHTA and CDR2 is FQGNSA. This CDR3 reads CASSLAGGPDTHLHF. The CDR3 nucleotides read TGTGCCAGCAGCTTAGCGGGAGGTCCCGATACGCACCTTCACTTT.

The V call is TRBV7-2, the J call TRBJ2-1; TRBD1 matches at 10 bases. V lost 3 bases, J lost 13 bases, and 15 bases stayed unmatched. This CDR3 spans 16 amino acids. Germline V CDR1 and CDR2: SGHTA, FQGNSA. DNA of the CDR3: TGTGCCAGCAGCTTGACAGGGGGCGGCGACTGCGATTACCAGTTCTTC. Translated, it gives CASSLTGGGDCDYQFF.

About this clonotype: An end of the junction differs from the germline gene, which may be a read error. CDR3 coding DNA: TGTGCCAGCAGCTTAGCGGGCGGAGACGATCCGCAGTTT. Its protein is CASSLAGGDDPQF. J is TRBJ2-3 and V is TRBV7-8; D call uncertain. Per germline, CDR1 SGHVS and CDR2 FQNEAQ. The CDR3 is 13 residues long.

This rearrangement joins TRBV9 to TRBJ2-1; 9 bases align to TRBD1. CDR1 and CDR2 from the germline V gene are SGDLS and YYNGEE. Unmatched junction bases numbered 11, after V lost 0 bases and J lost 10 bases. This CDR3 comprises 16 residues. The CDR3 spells CASSVGQGGGGQEQFF. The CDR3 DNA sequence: TGTGCCAGCAGCGTAGGACAGGGGGGGGGCGGCCAGGAGCAGTTCTTC.

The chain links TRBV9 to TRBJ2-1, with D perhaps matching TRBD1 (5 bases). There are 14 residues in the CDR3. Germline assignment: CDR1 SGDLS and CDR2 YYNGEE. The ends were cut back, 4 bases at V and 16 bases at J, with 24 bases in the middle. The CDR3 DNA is TGTGCCAGCAGCCCAGGGTCAGATACGCATGATTTTTTCTTC. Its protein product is CASSPGSDTHDFFF.

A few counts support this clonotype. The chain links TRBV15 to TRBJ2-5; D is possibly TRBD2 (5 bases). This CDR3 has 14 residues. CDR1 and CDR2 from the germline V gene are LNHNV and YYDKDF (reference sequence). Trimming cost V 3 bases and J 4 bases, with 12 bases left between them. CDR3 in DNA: TGTGCCACCAGCAGCGCTAGCTCTACAGAGACCCAGTACTTC. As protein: CATSSASSTETQYF.

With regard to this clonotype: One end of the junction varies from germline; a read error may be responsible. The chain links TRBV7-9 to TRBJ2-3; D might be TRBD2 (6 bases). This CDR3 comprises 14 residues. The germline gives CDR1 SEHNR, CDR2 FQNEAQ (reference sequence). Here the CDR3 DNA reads TGTGCCTGCGAGGTAGCGGCGTGCCAAGAGACCCAGTACTTT. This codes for CACEVAACQETQYF.

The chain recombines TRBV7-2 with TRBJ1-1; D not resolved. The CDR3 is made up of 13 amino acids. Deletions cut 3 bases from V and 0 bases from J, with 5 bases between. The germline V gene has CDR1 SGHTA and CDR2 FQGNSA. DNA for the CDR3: TGTGCCAGCAGCTTTACACTGAACACTGAAGCTTTCTTT. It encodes CASSFTLNTEAFF.

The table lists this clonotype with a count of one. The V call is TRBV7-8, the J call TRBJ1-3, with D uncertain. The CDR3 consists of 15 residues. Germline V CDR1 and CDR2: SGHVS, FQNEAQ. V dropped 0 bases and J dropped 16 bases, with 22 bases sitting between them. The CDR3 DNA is TGTGCCAGCAGCTTAGCGGGCACTCCCGCGACGACCAATTATTTT. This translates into CASSLAGTPATTNYF.

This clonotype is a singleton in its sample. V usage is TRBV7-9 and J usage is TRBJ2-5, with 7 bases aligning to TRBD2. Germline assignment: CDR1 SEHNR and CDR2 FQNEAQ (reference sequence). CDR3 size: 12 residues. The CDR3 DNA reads TGTTCCGGACACGGGACTAAAGAGACCCAGTACTTC. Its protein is CSGHGTKETQYF.

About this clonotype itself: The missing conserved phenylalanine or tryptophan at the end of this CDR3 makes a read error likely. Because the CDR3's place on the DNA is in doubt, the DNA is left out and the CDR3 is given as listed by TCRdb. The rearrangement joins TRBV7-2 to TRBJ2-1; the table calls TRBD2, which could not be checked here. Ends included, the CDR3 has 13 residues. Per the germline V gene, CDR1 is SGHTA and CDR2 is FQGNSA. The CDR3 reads CASSDPPYQEHLY.

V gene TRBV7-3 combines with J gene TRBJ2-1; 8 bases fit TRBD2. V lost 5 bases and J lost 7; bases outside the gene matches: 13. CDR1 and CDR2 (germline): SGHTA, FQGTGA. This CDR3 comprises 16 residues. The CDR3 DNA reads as TGTGCCAGCAGCGTATCTGGCGGGGGGTTTTCGAATGAGCAGTTCTTC. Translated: CASSVSGGGFSNEQFF.

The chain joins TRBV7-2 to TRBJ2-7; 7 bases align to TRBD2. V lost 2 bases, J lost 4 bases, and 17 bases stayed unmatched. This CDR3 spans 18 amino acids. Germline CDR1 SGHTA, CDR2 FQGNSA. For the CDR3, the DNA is TGTGCCAGCAGCTTACCGGGAGGCCCCGCAGCGCTTTCTTACGAGCAGTACGTC. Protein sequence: CASSLPGGPAALSYEQYV.

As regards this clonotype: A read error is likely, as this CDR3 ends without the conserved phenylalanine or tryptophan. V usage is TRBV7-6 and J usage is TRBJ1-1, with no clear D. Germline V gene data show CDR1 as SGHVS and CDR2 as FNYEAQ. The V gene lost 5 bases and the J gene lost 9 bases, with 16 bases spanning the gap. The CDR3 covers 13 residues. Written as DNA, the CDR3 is TGTGCCAGCAGCCAAGACCACGGGATAAAAGCTTTCCAG. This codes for CASSQDHGIKAFQ.